These T cell receptor beta chains were read from a single sample in a study of T cell responses to AZD1222 COVID-19 vaccine. Assay: immunoSEQ multiplex PCR; the TCRdb copy retains only in-frame clones and omits some. The data show 150,000 or so clones, around 90% seen once. This sample comprised peripheral blood, obtained on day 0 of AZD1222 vaccination. These receptors originate from an adult in good health. Each CDR3 is given with its conserved first and last residue. Each record gives: J gene, D gene, clone size, V gene, CDR3 DNA, CDR3 protein. A D gene is named only where the DNA matches it firmly. Part of the rows lack a size; the others show once, few, many or a class for expanded clones.

J: TRBJ2-3
D: NA
size: once
V: TRBV7-7
DNA: TGTGCTAGCAGCTTAGGGAGGTCAGGCACAGATACGCAGTATTTT
CDR3: CASSLGRSGTDTQYF

J: TRBJ2-7
D: TRBD2
size: NA
V: TRBV5-1
DNA: TGCGCCAGCAGCTTCGGGTCTGCTAGCGGGAGGGTAAGGAGCTCCTACGAGCAGTACTTC
CDR3: CASSFGSASGRVRSSYEQYF

J: TRBJ2-2
D: TRBD1
size: NA
V: TRBV9
DNA: TGTGCCAGCAGACGGGACAGGGAGACCGGGGAGCTGTTTTTT
CDR3: CASRRDRETGELFF

J: TRBJ2-5
D: TRBD2
size: NA
V: TRBV11-2
DNA: TGTGCCAGCAGCTTCAGCGGGGCTCTACAAGAGACCCAGTACTTC
CDR3: CASSFSGALQETQYF

J: TRBJ1-2
D: NA
size: NA
V: TRBV7-9
DNA: TGTGCCAGCAGCCCCGCAGCCACCTATGGCTACACCTTC
CDR3: CASSPAATYGYTF

J: TRBJ2-7
D: NA
size: NA
V: TRBV6-2/TRBV6-3
DNA: TGTGCCAGCAGTCGAGACTACGAGCAGTACTTC
CDR3: CASSRDYEQYF

J: TRBJ2-5
D: TRBD1
size: NA
V: TRBV11-1
DNA: TGTGCCAGCAGCCAGCTCCGGACAGGGGTGCAAGAGACCCAGTACTTC
CDR3: CASSQLRTGVQETQYF

J: TRBJ2-3
D: TRBD2
size: NA
V: TRBV7-9
DNA: TGTGCCAGCAGCGCGGCGGGAGGGGCAGATACGCAGTATTTT
CDR3: CASSAAGGADTQYF

J: TRBJ1-4
D: NA
size: once
V: TRBV5-1
DNA: TGCGCCAGCAGACCTGACACCGCAACTAATGAAAAACTGTTTTTT
CDR3: CASRPDTATNEKLFF

J: TRBJ2-7
D: NA
size: NA
V: TRBV5-1
DNA: TGCGCCAGCAGCTTGGAACAGATCCACGAGCAGTACTTC
CDR3: CASSLEQIHEQYF

J: TRBJ2-5
D: NA
size: NA
V: TRBV7-7
DNA: TGTGCTAGCAGCTTAGCGTTGGCGGTAGAGACCCAGTACTTC
CDR3: CASSLALAVETQYF

J: TRBJ2-1
D: TRBD2
size: NA
V: TRBV2
DNA: TGTGCCAGCAGCGGGTCGGGGGGGCGGTTTCCCCATGAGCAGTTCTTC
CDR3: CASSGSGGRFPHEQFF

J: TRBJ1-2
D: TRBD1
size: NA
V: TRBV7-2
DNA: TGTGCCAGCAGCTTAGTTCAGGGGGCTGCGCATGTTGGCTACACCTTC
CDR3: CASSLVQGAAHVGYTF

J: TRBJ1-5
D: TRBD1
size: NA
V: TRBV28
DNA: TGTGCCAGCAGTTTGCACCGGGACAGATATCAGCCCCAGCATTTT
CDR3: CASSLHRDRYQPQHF

J: TRBJ2-7
D: NA
size: NA
V: TRBV6-1
DNA: TGTGCCAGCAGTGAGACTGTTCCTCGCCACTCCTACGAGCAGTACTTC
CDR3: CASSETVPRHSYEQYF

J: TRBJ2-7
D: TRBD1
size: NA
V: TRBV11-2
DNA: TGTGCCAGCAGCTTGGACAGGGTCCCCTCCTACGAGCAGTACTTC
CDR3: CASSLDRVPSYEQYF

J: TRBJ2-4
D: TRBD1
size: NA
V: TRBV28
DNA: TGTGCCAGCAGTTCCCTTCACAGGGGGATAGCCAAAAACATTCAGTACTTC
CDR3: CASSSLHRGIAKNIQYF

J: TRBJ2-1
D: TRBD2
size: NA
V: TRBV11-2
DNA: TGTGCCAGCAGCTTAACTAGCGGGGCTGCCTACAATGAGCAGTTCTTC
CDR3: CASSLTSGAAYNEQFF

J: TRBJ2-1
D: TRBD2
size: NA
V: TRBV7-3
DNA: TGTGCCAGCAGCCCCGGGAGGGGACTGGACCACAATGAGCAGTTCTTC
CDR3: CASSPGRGLDHNEQFF

J: TRBJ1-2
D: NA
size: NA
V: TRBV20-1
DNA: TGCAGTGCTTTAGAGGATGGCTACACCTTC
CDR3: CSALEDGYTF

J: TRBJ2-2
D: TRBD1
size: NA
V: TRBV4-3
DNA: TGCGCCAGCAGCCGAGACAGGGTAGCCGGGGAGCTGTTTTTT
CDR3: CASSRDRVAGELFF

J: TRBJ1-2
D: NA
size: NA
V: TRBV3-1/TRBV3-2
DNA: TGTGCCAGCAGCCAAGAGTCCAGGGGCTATGGCTACACCTTC
CDR3: CASSQESRGYGYTF

J: TRBJ2-1
D: TRBD1
size: once
V: TRBV11-3
DNA: TGTGCCAGCAGCTCCCCCGACAGGGATGCCTACAATGAGCAGTTCTTC
CDR3: CASSSPDRDAYNEQFF

J: TRBJ2-7
D: TRBD1
size: NA
V: TRBV9
DNA: TGTGCCAGCAGCGCAGGACAGGGGCAGACCTACGAGCAGTACTTC
CDR3: CASSAGQGQTYEQYF

J: TRBJ1-4
D: NA
size: NA
V: TRBV4-1
DNA: TGCGCCAGCAGCCAAGGTACGGCTACAACTAATGAAAAACTGTTTTTT
CDR3: CASSQGTATTNEKLFF

J: TRBJ2-3
D: NA
size: NA
V: TRBV15
DNA: TGTGCCACCAGCAGAGATCAAGGCCATAGCGGCACTAGCACAGATACGCAGTATTTT
CDR3: CATSRDQGHSGTSTDTQYF